This is a list of T cell receptor beta chains from one sample in a study of siplizumab effects on memory and regulatory T cells. Clones were sequenced by immunoSEQ multiplex PCR, and TCRdb holds only the in-frame ones, with some missing. The repertoire holds over 55,000 clones, around four fifths seen once, with roughly 3.8% in the top ten. The sequencing sample was made of memory CD4+ T cells sorted from blood. The receptors derive from a human donor in good health. Each CDR3 is given with its conserved first and last residue. The D gene is left open where the match is weak. The size of a clone is reported for some rows only, either as once, few or many, or as a class for expanded clones.

V: TRBV6-6; D: TRBD2; J: TRBJ2-1; size: NA; CDR3: CASSQGLAGVDEQFF; DNA: TGTGCCAGCAGTCAGGGGCTAGCGGGGGTAGATGAGCAGTTCTTC
V: TRBV5-6; D: NA; J: TRBJ2-7; size: NA; CDR3: CASSLRQLRGQYF; DNA: TGTGCCAGCAGCTTGAGGCAACTACGAGGGCAGTACTTC
V: TRBV5-5; D: NA; J: TRBJ1-1; size: medium-sized; CDR3: CASTTTGTMNTEAFF; DNA: TGTGCCAGCACTACTACAGGGACCATGAACACTGAAGCTTTCTTT
V: TRBV6-5; D: NA; J: TRBJ1-3; size: NA; CDR3: CASSYSNGGGNTIYF; DNA: TGTGCCAGCAGTTACTCGAACGGGGGGGGAAACACCATATATTTT
V: TRBV7-2; D: TRBD1; J: TRBJ2-2; size: NA; CDR3: CASSLMRGRSGELFF; DNA: TGTGCCAGCAGCTTAATGAGGGGGCGTTCCGGGGAGCTGTTTTTT
V: TRBV10-3; D: TRBD2; J: TRBJ2-7; size: NA; CDR3: CAISDIAGVSYEQYF; DNA: TGTGCCATCAGCGATATAGCGGGAGTGTCCTACGAGCAGTACTTC
V: TRBV18; D: TRBD2; J: TRBJ2-3; size: NA; CDR3: CASSPRTSGRGDTQYF; DNA: TGTGCCAGCTCACCCCGGACTAGCGGGAGGGGAGATACGCAGTATTTT
V: TRBV7-9; D: NA; J: TRBJ1-2; size: NA; CDR3: CASSLSFLTDYGYTF; DNA: TGTGCCAGCAGCTTAAGCTTTTTGACGGATTATGGCTACACCTTC
V: TRBV28; D: TRBD2; J: TRBJ2-7; size: NA; CDR3: CASRSPGGGAYEQYF; DNA: TGTGCCAGCAGATCCCCGGGGGGTGGTGCCTACGAGCAGTACTTC
V: TRBV5-4; D: TRBD2; J: TRBJ2-2; size: NA; CDR3: CASSHPSSGRNTGELFF; DNA: TGTGCCAGCAGCCATCCATCTAGCGGGAGAAACACCGGGGAGCTGTTTTTT
V: TRBV7-2; D: NA; J: TRBJ1-4; size: NA; CDR3: CASSLRAAGELFF; DNA: TGTGCCAGCAGTCTCAGGGCAGCCGGGGAACTGTTTTTT
V: TRBV12-5; D: NA; J: TRBJ2-7; size: NA; CDR3: CASGRGGGSYEQYF; DNA: TGTGCTAGTGGCCGAGGGGGGGGATCCTACGAGCAGTACTTC
V: TRBV5-8; D: NA; J: TRBJ1-2; size: few; CDR3: CASSLEDPALGYTF; DNA: TGTGCCAGCAGCTTGGAAGATCCAGCTCTGGGCTACACCTTC
V: TRBV2; D: NA; J: TRBJ1-1; size: NA; CDR3: CASTERVGGGTEAFF; DNA: TGTGCCAGCACCGAAAGAGTAGGGGGGGGAACTGAAGCTTTCTTT
V: TRBV5-1; D: TRBD2; J: TRBJ2-3; size: NA; CDR3: CASSLAIASGGADTQYF; DNA: TGCGCCAGCAGCTTGGCCATCGCTAGCGGGGGGGCAGATACGCAGTATTTT
V: TRBV4-1; D: TRBD2; J: TRBJ2-1; size: NA; CDR3: CASSLQTSGTSSYNEQFF; DNA: TGCGCCAGCAGCCTACAGACTAGCGGGACCAGCTCCTACAATGAGCAGTTCTTC
V: TRBV6-4; D: TRBD1; J: TRBJ1-2; size: NA; CDR3: CASTKKLGQQHGYTF; DNA: TGTGCCAGCACCAAAAAATTGGGACAGCAACATGGCTACACCTTC
V: TRBV9; D: NA; J: TRBJ2-6; size: NA; CDR3: CASSVVARGRGANVLTF; DNA: TGTGCCAGCAGCGTAGTTGCTCGGGGTAGAGGGGCCAACGTCCTGACTTTC
V: TRBV5-1; D: TRBD1; J: TRBJ1-1; size: NA; CDR3: CASSLRTGTALTSPKNTEAFF; DNA: TGCGCCAGCAGCTTACGGACCGGGACAGCTCTAACTTCCCCTAAGAACACTGAAGCTTTCTTT
V: TRBV5-1; D: TRBD2; J: TRBJ2-1; size: NA; CDR3: CASSRETSGRDNEQFF; DNA: TGCGCCAGCAGCCGAGAAACTAGCGGGAGGGATAATGAGCAGTTCTTC
V: TRBV14; D: TRBD1; J: TRBJ2-7; size: NA; CDR3: CASSLRDRGLYEQYF; DNA: TGTGCCAGCAGCCTCCGGGACAGGGGGCTCTACGAGCAGTACTTC
V: TRBV6-1; D: TRBD1; J: TRBJ2-7; size: NA; CDR3: CASREGQAPFYEQYF; DNA: TGTGCCAGCAGGGAGGGACAGGCTCCCTTCTACGAGCAGTACTTC
V: TRBV11-3; D: NA; J: TRBJ2-2; size: NA; CDR3: CASSHRDAGELFF; DNA: TGTGCCAGCAGCCACCGGGACGCCGGGGAGCTGTTTTTT
V: TRBV6-1; D: NA; J: TRBJ2-4; size: NA; CDR3: CASSDLSWEGVQNIQYF; DNA: TGTGCCAGCAGTGACCTTTCTTGGGAGGGGGTACAAAACATTCAGTACTTC
V: TRBV6-1; D: NA; J: TRBJ2-7; size: NA; CDR3: CASSERGGQGAYEQYF; DNA: TGTGCCAGCAGTGAAAGGGGTGGTCAGGGTGCCTACGAGCAGTACTTC
V: TRBV18; D: NA; J: TRBJ1-2; size: NA; CDR3: CASSPPSVINYGYTF; DNA: TGTGCCAGCTCACCACCTTCGGTGATCAACTATGGCTACACCTTC
V: TRBV6-6; D: TRBD1; J: TRBJ2-7; size: NA; CDR3: CASSTGTGPYEQYF; DNA: TGTGCCAGCAGTACTGGGACAGGGCCCTACGAGCAGTACTTC
V: TRBV21-1; D: NA; J: TRBJ1-1; size: NA; CDR3: CASSKRRTRATLGKKMNTEAFF; DNA: TGTGCCAGCAGCAAACGGCGGACCCGGGCCACACTGGGAAAGAAAATGAACACTGAAGCTTTCTTT
V: TRBV7-6; D: TRBD2; J: TRBJ2-2; size: NA; CDR3: CASSLAVAGNGELFF; DNA: TGTGCCAGCAGCTTAGCTGTAGCGGGGAACGGGGAGCTGTTTTTT
V: TRBV5-1; D: NA; J: TRBJ2-1; size: NA; CDR3: CASTLGGGGNEQFF; DNA: TGCGCCAGCACTCTCGGGGGCGGTGGCAATGAGCAGTTCTTC
V: TRBV27; D: NA; J: TRBJ1-5; size: NA; CDR3: CASSLGGWSRSSNQPQHF; DNA: TGTGCCAGCAGTCTTGGGGGTTGGAGCCGGTCTAGCAATCAGCCCCAGCATTTT
V: TRBV12-5; D: NA; J: TRBJ1-5; size: NA; CDR3: CASGGLNQPQHF; DNA: TGTGCTAGTGGTGGACTGAATCAGCCCCAGCATTTT
V: TRBV2; D: NA; J: TRBJ1-2; size: NA; CDR3: CASSPDLGGYTF; DNA: TGTGCCAGCAGTCCCGACCTGGGCGGCTACACCTTC
V: TRBV5-1; D: NA; J: TRBJ1-1; size: NA; CDR3: CASSLMAKNTEAFF; DNA: TGCGCCAGCAGCTTGATGGCGAAGAACACTGAAGCTTTCTTT
V: TRBV5-5; D: TRBD1; J: TRBJ2-7; size: few; CDR3: CASSSGTGVAEQYF; DNA: TGTGCCAGCAGCTCCGGGACAGGGGTCGCCGAGCAGTACTTC
V: TRBV2; D: TRBD2; J: TRBJ2-5; size: NA; CDR3: CASSPGTSGRQETQYF; DNA: TGTGCCAGCAGTCCCGGGACTAGCGGGAGACAAGAGACCCAGTACTTC
V: TRBV19; D: TRBD2; J: TRBJ2-1; size: NA; CDR3: CASSTRTSGSYNEQFF; DNA: TGTGCCAGTAGTACCCGGACTAGCGGGTCCTACAATGAGCAGTTCTTC
V: TRBV6-1; D: NA; J: TRBJ1-3; size: NA; CDR3: CASSPVEGNRNTIYF; DNA: TGTGCCAGCAGCCCCGTGGAGGGGAACCGAAACACCATATATTTT
V: TRBV7-2; D: TRBD1; J: TRBJ1-4; size: NA; CDR3: CASSRQGANEKLFF; DNA: TGTGCCAGCAGCCGACAGGGGGCTAATGAAAAACTGTTTTTT
V: TRBV2; D: NA; J: TRBJ2-7; size: NA; CDR3: CASSSAPASEQYF; DNA: TGTGCCAGCAGCTCCGCACCAGCTTCCGAGCAGTACTTC
V: TRBV19; D: TRBD2; J: TRBJ2-7; size: NA; CDR3: CASSIVEGGPYEQYF; DNA: TGTGCCAGTAGTATAGTCGAGGGAGGGCCGTACGAGCAGTACTTC
V: TRBV6-5; D: NA; J: TRBJ2-2; size: NA; CDR3: CASRRAISGELFF; DNA: TGTGCCAGCCGCAGGGCGATCTCCGGGGAGCTGTTTTTT
V: TRBV10-3; D: TRBD1; J: TRBJ2-1; size: NA; CDR3: CAISEQSVLSGQGYNEQFF; DNA: TGTGCCATCAGTGAGCAGTCGGTATTATCGGGACAGGGCTACAATGAGCAGTTCTTC
V: TRBV5-6; D: NA; J: TRBJ1-5; size: NA; CDR3: CASSLGGRNQPQHF; DNA: TGTGCCAGCAGCTTGGGAGGGCGCAATCAGCCCCAGCATTTT
V: TRBV7-8; D: NA; J: TRBJ1-1; size: NA; CDR3: CASSFKMDTEAFF; DNA: TGTGCCAGCAGCTTCAAGATGGACACTGAAGCTTTCTTT
V: TRBV6-6; D: NA; J: TRBJ2-7; size: NA; CDR3: CASLPGGREEQYF; DNA: TGTGCCAGCTTGCCAGGAGGACGGGAGGAGCAGTACTTC
V: TRBV5-3; D: TRBD2; J: TRBJ2-1; size: NA; CDR3: CARSKLAGAPSPSYNEQFF; DNA: TGTGCCAGAAGCAAACTAGCGGGGGCTCCATCTCCCTCCTACAATGAGCAGTTCTTC
V: TRBV11-1; D: NA; J: TRBJ2-4; size: NA; CDR3: CASSGDGIQYF; DNA: TGTGCCAGCAGCGGAGACGGCATTCAGTACTTC
V: TRBV5-1; D: NA; J: TRBJ2-3; size: NA; CDR3: CASNAAQGTDTQYF; DNA: TGCGCCAGCAATGCGGCGCAGGGAACAGATACGCAGTATTTT
V: TRBV7-9; D: NA; J: TRBJ1-5; size: NA; CDR3: CASSLGPGQGDNQPQHF; DNA: TGTGCCAGCAGCTTAGGCCCCGGGCAGGGAGACAATCAGCCCCAGCATTTT
V: TRBV7-9; D: NA; J: TRBJ1-5; size: NA; CDR3: CASSVPGPRGNQPQHF; DNA: TGTGCCAGCAGCGTACCAGGCCCTAGGGGCAATCAGCCCCAGCATTTT
V: TRBV1; D: NA; J: TRBJ2-3; size: NA; CDR3: CTSSPRRGRTDTQYF; DNA: TGCACCAGCAGCCCCAGGAGGGGGCGCACAGATACGCAGTATTTT
V: TRBV2; D: NA; J: TRBJ2-1; size: NA; CDR3: CASSWGTTKFF; DNA: TGTGCCAGCAGTTGGGGAACCACGAAGTTCTTC
V: TRBV11-2; D: NA; J: TRBJ2-7; size: NA; CDR3: CASSDDTGGQPTYEQYF; DNA: TGTGCCAGCAGCGACGATACTGGGGGGCAACCGACCTACGAGCAGTACTTC